This section outlines one T cell receptor (beta chain) sequence together with its context. Grouping used clinical history reported by participants in a survey and questionnaire. Donors in Cohort 3 who had recovered were those with two negative PCRs, healthcare professional clearance, or resolution of their symptoms. As processed by the authors: Reference gene primers were amplified, and this amplification served to estimate nucleated cell counts. Assay used: immunoSEQ multiplex PCR; TCRdb lists only in-frame clones, some missing. The V and J calls and the clone size are those of that table, but D and trimming were determined from the DNA. This table holds approximately 270,000 clones, roughly 90% found once. The CDR3 length is 15 residues. The junction had 10 bases not matched to a gene; V was cut back by 4 bases and J by 5 bases. CDR1 is LGHNA, CDR2 YNFKEQ, per germline. This record belongs to a study of blood T cell repertoires in COVID-19. Across the whole study: Acute and convalescent COVID-19 specimens originated in the United States, Italy and Spain.

This TCR was sampled from a woman aged 55-75 years who had recovered from COVID-19. Sequencing was carried out using PBMCs or T cells enriched from blood (not recorded which). The rearrangement links TRBV4-2 to TRBJ1-1, with 7 bases that match TRBD1. The CDR3 here is CASSPGTGARTEAFF. CDR3 DNA: TGTGCCAGCAGCCCGGGAACAGGGGCACGAACTGAAGCTTTCTTT.